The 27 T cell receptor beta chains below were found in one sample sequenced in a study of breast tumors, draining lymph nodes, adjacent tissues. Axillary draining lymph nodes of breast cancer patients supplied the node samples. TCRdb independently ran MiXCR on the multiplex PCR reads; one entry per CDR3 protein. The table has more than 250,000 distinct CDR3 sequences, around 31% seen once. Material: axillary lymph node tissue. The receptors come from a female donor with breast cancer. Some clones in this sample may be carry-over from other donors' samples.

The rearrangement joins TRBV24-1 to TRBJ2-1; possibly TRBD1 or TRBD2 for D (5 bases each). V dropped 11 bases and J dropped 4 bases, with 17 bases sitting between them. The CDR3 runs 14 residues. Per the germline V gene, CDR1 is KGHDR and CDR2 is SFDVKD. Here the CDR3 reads CASSGTLGYNEQFF. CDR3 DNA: TGTGCCAGCTCGGGGACCTTGGGGTACAATGAGCAGTTCTTC.

CDR3 DNA sequence: TGTGCCAGCAGCTTACTTCAGTCCGCGGTGGGGAATGAAAAACTGTTTTTT. As protein: CASSLLQSAVGNEKLFF. The chain links TRBV11-1 to TRBJ1-4; D gene unclear. Germline-derived CDR1 and CDR2 are SGHAT and FQDESV (reference sequence). V dropped 2 bases and J dropped 5 bases, with 18 bases sitting between them. The CDR3 has 17 residues.

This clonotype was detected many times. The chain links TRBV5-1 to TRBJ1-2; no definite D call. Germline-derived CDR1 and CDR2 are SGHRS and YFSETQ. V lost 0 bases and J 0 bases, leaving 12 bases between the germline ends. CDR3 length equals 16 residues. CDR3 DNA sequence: TGCGCCAGCAGCTTGGTTTTTGCGGAAACTAACTATGGCTACACCTTC. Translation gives CASSLVFAETNYGYTF. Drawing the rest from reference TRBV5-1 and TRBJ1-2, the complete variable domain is KAGVTQTPRYLIKTRGQQVTLSCSPISGHRSVSWYQQTPGQGLQFLFEYFSETQRNKGNFPGRFSGRQFSNSRSEMNVSTLELGDSALYLCASSLVFAETNYGYTFGSGTRLTVV.

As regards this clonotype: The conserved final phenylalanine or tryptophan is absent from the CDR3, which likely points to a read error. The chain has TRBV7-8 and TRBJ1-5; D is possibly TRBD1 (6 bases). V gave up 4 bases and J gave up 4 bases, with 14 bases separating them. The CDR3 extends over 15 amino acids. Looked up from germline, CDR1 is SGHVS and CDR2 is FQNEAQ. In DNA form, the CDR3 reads TGTGCCAGCAGCTCCTACAGGGCATCTAATCAGCCCCAGCATCTT. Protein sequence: CASSSYRASNQPQHL.

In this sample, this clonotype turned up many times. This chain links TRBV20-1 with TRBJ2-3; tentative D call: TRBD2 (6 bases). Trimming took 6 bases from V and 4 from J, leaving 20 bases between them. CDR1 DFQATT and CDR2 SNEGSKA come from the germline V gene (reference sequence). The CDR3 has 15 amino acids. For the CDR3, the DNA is TGCAGTGCGCCCGACGCGGGAAACTCCCCAGATACGCAGTATTTT. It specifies CSAPDAGNSPDTQYF.

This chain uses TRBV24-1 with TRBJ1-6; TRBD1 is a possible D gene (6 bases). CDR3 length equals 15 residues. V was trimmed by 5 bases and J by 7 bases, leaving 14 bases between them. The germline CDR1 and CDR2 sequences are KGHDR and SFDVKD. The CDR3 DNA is TGTGCCACCAGTGCTAGGAGGACAGTGAATTCACCCCTCCACTTT. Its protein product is CATSARRTVNSPLHF.

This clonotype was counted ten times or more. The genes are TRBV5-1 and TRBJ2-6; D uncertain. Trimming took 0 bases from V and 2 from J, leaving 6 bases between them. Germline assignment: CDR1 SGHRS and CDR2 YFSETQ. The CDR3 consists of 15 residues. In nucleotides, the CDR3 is TGCGCCAGCAGCTTGGAGGGTGCTGGGGCCAACGTCCTGACTTTC. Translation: CASSLEGAGANVLTF.

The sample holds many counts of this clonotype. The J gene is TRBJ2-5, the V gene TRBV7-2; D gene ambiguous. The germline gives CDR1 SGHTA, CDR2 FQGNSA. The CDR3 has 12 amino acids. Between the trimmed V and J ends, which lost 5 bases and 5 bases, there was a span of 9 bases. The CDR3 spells CASSKGFETQYF. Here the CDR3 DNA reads TGTGCCAGCAGCAAAGGTTTCGAGACCCAGTACTTC.

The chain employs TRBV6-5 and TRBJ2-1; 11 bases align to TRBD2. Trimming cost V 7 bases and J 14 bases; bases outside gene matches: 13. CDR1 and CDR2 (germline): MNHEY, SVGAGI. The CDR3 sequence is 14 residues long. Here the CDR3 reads CASTLTSGRGSKFF. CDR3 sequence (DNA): TGTGCCAGCACTTTAACTAGCGGGAGAGGCAGTAAGTTCTTC.

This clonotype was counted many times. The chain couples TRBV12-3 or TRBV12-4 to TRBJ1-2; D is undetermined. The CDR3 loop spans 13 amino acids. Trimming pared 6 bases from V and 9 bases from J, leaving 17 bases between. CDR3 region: CASSFSPVTRYTF. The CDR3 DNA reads TGTGCCAGCAGCTTCTCCCCCGTGACTCGCTACACCTTC.

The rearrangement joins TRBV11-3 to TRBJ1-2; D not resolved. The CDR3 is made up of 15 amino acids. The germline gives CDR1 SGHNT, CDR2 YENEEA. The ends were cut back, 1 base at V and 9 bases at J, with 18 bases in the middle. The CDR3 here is CASSLGVTGDYSYTF. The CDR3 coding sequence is TGTGCCAGCAGCTTAGGGGTGACTGGAGATTATAGCTACACCTTC.

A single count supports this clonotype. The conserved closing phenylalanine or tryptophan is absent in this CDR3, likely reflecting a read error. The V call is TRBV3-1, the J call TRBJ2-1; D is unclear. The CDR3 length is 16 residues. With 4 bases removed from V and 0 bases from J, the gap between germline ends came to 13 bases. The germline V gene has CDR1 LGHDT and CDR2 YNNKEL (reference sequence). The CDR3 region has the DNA TGTGCCAGCAGCCTCCTAGGTGGTAGCTCCTACAATGAGCAGTTCCTC. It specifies CASSLLGGSSYNEQFL.

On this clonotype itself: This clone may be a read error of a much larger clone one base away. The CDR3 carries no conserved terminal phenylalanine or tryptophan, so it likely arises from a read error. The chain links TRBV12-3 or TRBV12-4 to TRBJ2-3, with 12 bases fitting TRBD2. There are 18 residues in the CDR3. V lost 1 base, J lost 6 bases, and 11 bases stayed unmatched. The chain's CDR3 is CASSLVKLAGGASDTQYL. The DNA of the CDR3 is TGTGCCAGCAGTTTAGTGAAACTAGCGGGAGGCGCCTCTGATACGCAGTATCTT.

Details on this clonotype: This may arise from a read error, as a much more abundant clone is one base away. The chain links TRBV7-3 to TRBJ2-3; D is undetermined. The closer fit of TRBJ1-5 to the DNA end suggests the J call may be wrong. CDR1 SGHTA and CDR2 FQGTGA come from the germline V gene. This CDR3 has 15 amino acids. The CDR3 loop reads CASSLNSGSTDTQHF. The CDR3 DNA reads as TGTGCCAGCAGCTTAAATAGCGGCAGCACAGATACGCAGCATTTT.

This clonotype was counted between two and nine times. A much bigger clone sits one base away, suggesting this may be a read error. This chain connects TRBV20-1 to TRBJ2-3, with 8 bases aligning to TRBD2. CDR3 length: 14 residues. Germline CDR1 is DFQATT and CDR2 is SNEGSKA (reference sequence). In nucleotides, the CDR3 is TGCAGTGCTAGGGGACTAGTTATCACAGCTACGCAGTATTTT. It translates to CSARGLVITATQYF.

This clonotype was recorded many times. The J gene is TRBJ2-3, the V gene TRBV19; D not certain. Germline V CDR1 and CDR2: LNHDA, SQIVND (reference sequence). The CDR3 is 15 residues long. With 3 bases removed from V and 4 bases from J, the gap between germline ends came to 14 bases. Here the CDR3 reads CASSIGGLNADTQYF. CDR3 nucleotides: TGTGCCAGTAGTATTGGCGGCCTTAACGCAGATACGCAGTATTTT.

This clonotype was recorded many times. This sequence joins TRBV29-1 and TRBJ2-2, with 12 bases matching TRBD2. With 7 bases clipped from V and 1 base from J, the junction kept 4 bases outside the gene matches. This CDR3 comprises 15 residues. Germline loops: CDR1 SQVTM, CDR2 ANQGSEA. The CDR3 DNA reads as TGCAGCGCCTCGACTAGCGGGGGGAACACCGGGGAGCTGTTTTTT. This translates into CSASTSGGNTGELFF.

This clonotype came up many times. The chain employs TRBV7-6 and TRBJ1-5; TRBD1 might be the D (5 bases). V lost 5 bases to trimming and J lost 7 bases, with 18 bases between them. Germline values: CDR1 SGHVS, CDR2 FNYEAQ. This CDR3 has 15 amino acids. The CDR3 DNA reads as TGTGCCAGCAGCGGTGCGTCGGGTTCAGGGCAGCCCCAGCATTTT. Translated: CASSGASGSGQPQHF.

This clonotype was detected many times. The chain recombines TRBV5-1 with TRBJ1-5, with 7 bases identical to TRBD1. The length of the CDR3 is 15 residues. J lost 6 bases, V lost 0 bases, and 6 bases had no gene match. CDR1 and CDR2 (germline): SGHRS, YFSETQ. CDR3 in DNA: TGCGCCAGCAGCTTGGACACAGGGGACGGTCAGCCCCAGCATTTT. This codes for CASSLDTGDGQPQHF.

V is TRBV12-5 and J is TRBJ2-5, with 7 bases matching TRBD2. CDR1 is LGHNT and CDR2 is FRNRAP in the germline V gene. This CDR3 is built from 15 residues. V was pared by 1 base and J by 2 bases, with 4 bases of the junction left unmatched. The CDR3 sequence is CASGLELAPQETQYF. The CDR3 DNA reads TGTGCTAGTGGTTTGGAACTAGCGCCGCAAGAGACCCAGTACTTC.

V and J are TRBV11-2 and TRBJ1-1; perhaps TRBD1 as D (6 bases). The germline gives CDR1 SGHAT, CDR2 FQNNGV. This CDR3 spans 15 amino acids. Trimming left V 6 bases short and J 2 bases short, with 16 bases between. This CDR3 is CASRSIGGRNTEAFF. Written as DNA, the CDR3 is TGTGCCAGCAGATCAATTGGGGGGCGCAACACTGAAGCTTTCTTT.

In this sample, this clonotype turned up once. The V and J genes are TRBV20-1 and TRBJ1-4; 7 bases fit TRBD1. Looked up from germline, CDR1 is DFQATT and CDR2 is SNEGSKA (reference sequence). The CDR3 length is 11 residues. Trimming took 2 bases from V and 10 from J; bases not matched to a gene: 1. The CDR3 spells CSARQGGKLFF. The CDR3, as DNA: TGCAGTGCTAGACAGGGGGGAAAACTGTTTTTT.

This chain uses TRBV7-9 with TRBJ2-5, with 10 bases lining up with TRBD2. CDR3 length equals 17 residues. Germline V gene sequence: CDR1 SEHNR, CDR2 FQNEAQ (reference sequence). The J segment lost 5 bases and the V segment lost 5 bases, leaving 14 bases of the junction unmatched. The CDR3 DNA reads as TGTGCCAGCAGCCCAACAGCGGGAGGGCCCCCATGGGAGACCCAGTACTTC. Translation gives CASSPTAGGPPWETQYF.

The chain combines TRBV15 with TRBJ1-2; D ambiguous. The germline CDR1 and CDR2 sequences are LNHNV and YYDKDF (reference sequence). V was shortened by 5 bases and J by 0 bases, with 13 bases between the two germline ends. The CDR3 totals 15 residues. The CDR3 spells CATSYPGIANYGYTF. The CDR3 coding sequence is TGTGCCACCAGCTATCCCGGGATAGCTAACTATGGCTACACCTTC.

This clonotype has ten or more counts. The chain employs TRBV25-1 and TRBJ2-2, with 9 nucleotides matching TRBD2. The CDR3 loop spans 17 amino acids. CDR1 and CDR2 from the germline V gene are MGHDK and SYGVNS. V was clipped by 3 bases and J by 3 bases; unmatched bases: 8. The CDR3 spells CASSDPWVAGDTGELFF. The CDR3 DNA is TGTGCCAGCAGTGACCCCTGGGTAGCGGGAGACACCGGGGAGCTGTTTTTT.

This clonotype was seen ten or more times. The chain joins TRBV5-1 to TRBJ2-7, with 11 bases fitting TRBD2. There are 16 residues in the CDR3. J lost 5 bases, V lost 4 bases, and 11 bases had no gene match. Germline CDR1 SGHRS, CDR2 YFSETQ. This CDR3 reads CASSGQLAGVLDEQYF. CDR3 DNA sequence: TGCGCCAGCAGCGGCCAACTAGCGGGAGTTTTAGACGAGCAGTACTTC.

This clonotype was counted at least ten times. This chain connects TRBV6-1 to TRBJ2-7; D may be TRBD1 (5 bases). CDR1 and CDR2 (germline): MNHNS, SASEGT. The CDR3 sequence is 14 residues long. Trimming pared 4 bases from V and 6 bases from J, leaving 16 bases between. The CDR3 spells CASSVDPQGGEQYF. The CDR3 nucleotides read TGTGCCAGCAGTGTAGACCCCCAGGGCGGCGAGCAGTACTTC.